This TCR beta chain was observed in a study of Graves' ophthalmopathy and Graves' hyperthyroidism. Trimming took 5 bases from V and 5 from J, leaving 15 bases between them. In germline, CDR1 is SQVTM, CDR2 ANQGSEA. The CDR3 runs to 14 residues. Regarding the study as a whole: Blood also contained most of the expanded thyroid clonotypes above 0.001 frequency.

TCR beta CDR3 regions were amplified from RNA transcripts. Second-round multiplex PCR came after a first-round RT-PCR that employed HTBI primers. Via MiXCR, TCRdb re-called the multiplex PCR reads, giving one row per CDR3 protein. The table shows around 520,000 distinct CDR3 sequences, with just under 40% occurring only once. At least ten counts were recorded for this clonotype. Its matching antigen is unknown. The chain employs TRBV29-1 and TRBJ1-4; no reliable D call. This TCR was sampled from an adult man with Graves' hyperthyroidism. Source material: peripheral blood or thyroid tissue (not recorded which). The CDR3 loop reads CSVSKAALNEKLFF. In DNA, the CDR3 is TGCAGCGTTTCGAAGGCCGCCTTAAATGAAAAACTGTTTTTT.